Listed below are T cell receptor beta chains from one sample, sequenced in a study of blood T cell repertoires in COVID-19. Method: immunoSEQ multiplex PCR; TCRdb's copy keeps in-frame clones and lacks some. The table lists some 350,000 clones, 85% to 90% of them singletons. The sample was PBMCs or T cells enriched from blood (not recorded which). The receptors originated from a man between 18 and 29 years old who had recovered from COVID-19. CDR3s include the opening cysteine and the closing phenylalanine or tryptophan. A D gene is named only where the DNA matches it firmly. A row's size may be missing; if present it is once, few, many or a size class.

d_gene,v_gene,abundance,j_gene,len,CDR3nt,CDR3aa
TRBD2,TRBV7-2,-,TRBJ2-3,16,TGTGCCAGCAGCTTAGCGAAGCGGGGAGGTATAGATACGCAGTATTTT,CASSLAKRGGIDTQYF
TRBD2,TRBV3-1/TRBV3-2,-,TRBJ2-1,15,TGTGCCAGCAGCCAACGGACTAGCGGGAGTGATGAGCAGTTCTTC,CASSQRTSGSDEQFF
TRBD1,TRBV5-6,once,TRBJ2-6,19,TGTGCCAGCAGCTTCTTCCCGGGACAGGGACCTTCTGGGGCCAACGTCCTGACTTTC,CASSFFPGQGPSGANVLTF
-,TRBV5-1,-,TRBJ2-2,14,TGCGCCAGCAGCTTGGTACAGGCCGCCGGGGAGCTGTTTTTT,CASSLVQAAGELFF
-,TRBV27,-,TRBJ2-7,15,TGTGCCAGCAGTGAGGGGGAGGGCAGGGTTTACGAGCAGTACTTC,CASSEGEGRVYEQYF
-,TRBV7-2,-,TRBJ2-2,15,TGTGCCAGCAGCCCAGGACAGCTAAACACCGGGGAGCTGTTTTTT,CASSPGQLNTGELFF
TRBD2,TRBV7-6,-,TRBJ2-1,16,TGTGCCAGCAGCCTACGGCCCGGGAGGATAAACAATGAGCAGTTCTTC,CASSLRPGRINNEQFF
-,TRBV5-1,-,TRBJ1-5,14,TGCGCCAGCAGCTTGTATCAGGGAGGCCAGCCCCAGCATTTT,CASSLYQGGQPQHF
-,TRBV5-1,-,TRBJ1-4,14,TGCGCCAGCAGTACTACAGGCGTAAATGAAAAACTGTTTTTT,CASSTTGVNEKLFF
TRBD1,TRBV2,-,TRBJ1-2,16,TGTGCCAGCAGTGAAGCGGGACAGACACTCCCCTATGGCTACACCTTC,CASSEAGQTLPYGYTF
-,TRBV3-1/TRBV3-2,once,TRBJ1-2,15,TGTGCCAGCAGCCAAGACCAGGGGAGATCGAGTGGCTACACCTTC,CASSQDQGRSSGYTF
TRBD1,TRBV5-4,-,TRBJ2-7,15,TGTGCCAGCAGGCGCCTGGGGACAGGGATCCACGAGCAGTACTTC,CASRRLGTGIHEQYF
TRBD2,TRBV19,-,TRBJ2-2,15,TGTGCCAGTAGTAAGGGCGGGGGGTACACCGGGGAGCTGTTTTTT,CASSKGGGYTGELFF
TRBD1,TRBV5-1,-,TRBJ2-1,15,TGCGCCAGCAGCTTGGAGGGACAGGGGTTCGACCGGCAGTTCTTC,CASSLEGQGFDRQFF
-,TRBV5-6,few,TRBJ1-6,15,TGTGCCAGCAGCTTGGGGCAGGGGATGTATTCACCCCTCCACTTT,CASSLGQGMYSPLHF
-,TRBV5-4,-,TRBJ1-4,12,TGTGCCAGCAGTGGGAGTAATGAAAAACTGTTTTTT,CASSGSNEKLFF
TRBD2,TRBV28,-,TRBJ2-1,15,TGTGCCAGCAGCAAAGCGGGAGTAAGGTACAATGAGCAGTTCTTC,CASSKAGVRYNEQFF
-,TRBV29-1,few,TRBJ1-1,14,TGCAGCGTTGATCTGGGAGAAAGTTACACTGAAGCTTTCTTT,CSVDLGESYTEAFF
TRBD1,TRBV18,-,TRBJ1-5,13,TGTGCCAGCTCACCGGGACAGGCTCAGCCCCAGCATTTT,CASSPGQAQPQHF
TRBD2,TRBV9,-,TRBJ2-5,17,TGTGCCAGCAGCGTGGGGACTAGCGGGGGGCGCCAAGAGACCCAGTACTTC,CASSVGTSGGRQETQYF
TRBD1,TRBV7-2,-,TRBJ1-2,17,TGTGCCAGCACCTCGACCCCCATGGGACAGGGGGACTATGGCTACACCTTC,CASTSTPMGQGDYGYTF
-,TRBV11-3,-,TRBJ1-5,15,TGTGCCAGCAGCTTAGAGGCAGGGTCGTATCAGCCCCAGCATTTT,CASSLEAGSYQPQHF
TRBD1,TRBV27,once,TRBJ1-6,17,TGTGCCAGCAGAGGACAGGTACCTAGCTCCTATAATTCACCCCTCCACTTT,CASRGQVPSSYNSPLHF
-,TRBV6-5,-,TRBJ1-2,15,TGTGCCAGCAGTTCCTCTGCCGGGGGGGTCAGGGGCTACACCTTC,CASSSSAGGVRGYTF
TRBD1,TRBV27,-,TRBJ1-1,15,TGTGCCAGCAGTTTATCGACAGGGGGCAACACTGAAGCTTTCTTT,CASSLSTGGNTEAFF
-,TRBV11-2,once,TRBJ2-3,16,TGTGCCAGCAGCCTCGGGCAGGGTTTCGGCACAGATACGCAGTATTTT,CASSLGQGFGTDTQYF
-,TRBV5-1,-,TRBJ1-2,16,TGCGCCAGCAGCTCGGGACGGAACAGGGACTATCATGGCTACACCTTC,CASSSGRNRDYHGYTF
TRBD1,TRBV12-3/TRBV12-4,-,TRBJ1-2,12,TGTGCCAGCAGGATACAGGGGGATGGCTACACCTTC,CASRIQGDGYTF
TRBD2,TRBV4-2,-,TRBJ2-1,18,TGTGCCAGCAGCCAAGTGGCTAGCGGGAGGGCCGGCTATGATGAGCAGTTCTTC,CASSQVASGRAGYDEQFF
-,TRBV11-3,-,TRBJ2-1,12,TGTGCCAGCAGCTTAACGAGGGATGAGCAGTTCTTC,CASSLTRDEQFF
-,TRBV18,-,TRBJ1-6,16,TGTGCCAGCTCGCGGGGACCGACAGCCGATAATTCACCCCTCCACTTT,CASSRGPTADNSPLHF
-,TRBV28,-,TRBJ2-7,12,TGTGCCAGCAAAGTTGGCCCCTACGAGCAGTACTTC,CASKVGPYEQYF